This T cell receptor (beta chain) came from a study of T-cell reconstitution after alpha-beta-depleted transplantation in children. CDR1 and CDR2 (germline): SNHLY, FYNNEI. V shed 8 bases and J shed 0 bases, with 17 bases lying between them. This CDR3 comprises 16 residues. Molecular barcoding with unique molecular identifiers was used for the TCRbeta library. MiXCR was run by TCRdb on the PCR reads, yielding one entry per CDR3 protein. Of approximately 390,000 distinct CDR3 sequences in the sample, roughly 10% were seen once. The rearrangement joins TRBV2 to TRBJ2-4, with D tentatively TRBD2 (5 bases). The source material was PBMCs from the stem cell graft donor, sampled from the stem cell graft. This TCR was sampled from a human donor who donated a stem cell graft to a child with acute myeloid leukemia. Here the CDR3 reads CASAGLSTLAKNIQYF. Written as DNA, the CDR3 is TGTGCCAGCGCAGGACTTTCCACGCTAGCCAAAAACATTCAGTACTTC. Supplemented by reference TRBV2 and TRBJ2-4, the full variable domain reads EPEVTQTPSHQVTQMGQEVILRCVPISNHLYFYWYRQILGQKVEFLVSFYNNEISEKSEIFDDQFSVERPDGSNFTLKIRSTKLEDSAMYFCASAGLSTLAKNIQYFGAGTRLSVL.